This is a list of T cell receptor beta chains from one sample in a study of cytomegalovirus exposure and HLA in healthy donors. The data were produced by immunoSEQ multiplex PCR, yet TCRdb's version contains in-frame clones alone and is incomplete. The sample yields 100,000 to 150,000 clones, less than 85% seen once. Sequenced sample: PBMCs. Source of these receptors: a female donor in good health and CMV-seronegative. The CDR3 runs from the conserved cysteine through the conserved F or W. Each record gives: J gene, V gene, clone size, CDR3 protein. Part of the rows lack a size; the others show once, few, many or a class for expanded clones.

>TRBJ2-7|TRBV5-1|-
CASRVRSGKTYEQYF
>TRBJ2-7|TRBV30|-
CAWSRAGQNEQYF
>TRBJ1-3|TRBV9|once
CASSVSGKLDTIYF
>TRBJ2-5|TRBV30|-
CAWSPGLAGDETQYF
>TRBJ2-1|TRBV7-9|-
CASSSMVKAEEQFF
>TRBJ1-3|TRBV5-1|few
CASRPGGEAGNTIYF
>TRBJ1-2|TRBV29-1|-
CSASDYGYTF
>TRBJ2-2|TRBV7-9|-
CASRRGLAGGITGELFF
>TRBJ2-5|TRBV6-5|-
CASSYNNQETQYF
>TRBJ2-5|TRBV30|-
CAWSTDRVNQETQYF
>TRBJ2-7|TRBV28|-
CATVAPNSYEQYF
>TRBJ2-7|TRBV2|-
CASSVSRASWPSGTYEQYF
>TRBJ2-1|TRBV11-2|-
CASRAGTSGYNEQFF
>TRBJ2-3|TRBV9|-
CASSGTGGAADTQYF
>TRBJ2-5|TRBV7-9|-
CASSSRRGLAGQETQYF
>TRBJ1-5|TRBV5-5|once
CASSRQGVGYQPQHF
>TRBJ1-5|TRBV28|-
CASSLRGRNNQPQHF
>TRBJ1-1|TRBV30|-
CAWSVGGDRRNTEAFF
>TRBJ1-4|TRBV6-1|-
CASSDPGQGRISEKLFF
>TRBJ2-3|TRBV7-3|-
CASSRRDFADTQYF
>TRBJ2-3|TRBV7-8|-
CASSLAGGLGTDTQYF
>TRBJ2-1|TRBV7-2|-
CASSLGASGVNEQFF
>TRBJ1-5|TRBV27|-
CASSLSGASSNQPQHF
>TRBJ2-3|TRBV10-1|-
CASSETSGRNTDTQYF
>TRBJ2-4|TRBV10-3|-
CAISDPGRVGQIQYF
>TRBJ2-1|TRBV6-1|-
CASTLLVGLINEQFF
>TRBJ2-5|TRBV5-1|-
CASSLEGTRVETQYF
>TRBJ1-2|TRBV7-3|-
CASSPTGGAGYGYTF
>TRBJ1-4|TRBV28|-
CASSLKGVTNEKLFF
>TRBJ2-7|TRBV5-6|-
CASSSLDRGYEQYF
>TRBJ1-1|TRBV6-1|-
CASSEEWSRVAFF
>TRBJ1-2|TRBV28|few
CASSRILDYGYTF
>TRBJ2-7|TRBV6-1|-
CASSEAGTGSYEQYF
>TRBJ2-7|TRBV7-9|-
CASSLASPYEQYF
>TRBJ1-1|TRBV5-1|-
CASSLSGDTEAFF
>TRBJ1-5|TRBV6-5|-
CASSRGGGSQPQHF
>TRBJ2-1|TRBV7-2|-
CASSLLRVTYNEQFF
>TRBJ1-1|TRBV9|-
CASSPRRTMNTEAFF
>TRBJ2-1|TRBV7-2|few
CASSFLLAAYNEQFF
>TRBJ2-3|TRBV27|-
CASSLRSTLAGDTQYF